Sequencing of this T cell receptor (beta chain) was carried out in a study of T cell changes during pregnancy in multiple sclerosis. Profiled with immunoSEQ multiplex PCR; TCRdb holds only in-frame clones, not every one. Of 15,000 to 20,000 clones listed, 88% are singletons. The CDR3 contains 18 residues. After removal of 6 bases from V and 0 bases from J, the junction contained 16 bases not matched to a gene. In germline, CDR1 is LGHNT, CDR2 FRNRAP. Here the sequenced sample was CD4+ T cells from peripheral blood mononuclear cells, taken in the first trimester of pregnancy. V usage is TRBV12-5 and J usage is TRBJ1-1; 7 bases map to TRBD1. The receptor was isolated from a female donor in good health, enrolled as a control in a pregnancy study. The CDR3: CASGKRPLPGQLNTEAFF. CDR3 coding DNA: TGTGCTAGTGGCAAGCGACCCTTACCGGGACAGCTGAACACTGAAGCTTTCTTT.